This T cell receptor (beta chain) was captured by sequencing in a study of beta chain features in type 1 diabetes. Points from the study as a whole: When VDJ junctions were examined, type 1 diabetes patients showed fewer insertions and more deletions. Sequencing the cDNA could make cells with high TCR expression show up more than they should.

CDR3 length: 14 residues. V dropped 3 bases and J dropped 7 bases, with 12 bases sitting between them. Germline CDR1 reads SGHTA; CDR2 reads FQGNSA. cDNA synthesis used the whole RNA isolate, giving expressed TCRB sequences. The repertoire was sequenced with immunoSEQ multiplex PCR; TCRdb's copy has only in-frame clones and lacks some. The table has about 150,000 clones, less than 9.5% seen once; the top ten hold 2.3%. Central memory, naive, regulatory and stem cell-like memory CD4+ cells were sorted by CD45RO/CCR7/CD25/CD127/CD95/CD27. About this clone itself: Its matching antigen is unknown.

This chain links TRBV7-2 with TRBJ2-2; D gene ambiguous. The sequence was obtained from a woman aged 18-29 years in good health. Sequencing was done on a sample of central memory CD4+ T cells from blood. CDR3 region: CASSFSASGGELFF. The CDR3 region has the DNA TGTGCCAGCAGCTTTTCAGCGTCTGGCGGGGAGCTGTTTTTT. The full variable domain, in which reference TRBV7-2 and TRBJ2-2 provide the parts outside the CDR3, is GAGVSQSPSNKVTEKGKDVELRCDPISGHTALYWYRQSLGQGLEFLIYFQGNSAPDKSGLPSDRFSAERTGGSVSTLTIQRTQQEDSAVYLCASSFSASGGELFFGEGSRLTVL.